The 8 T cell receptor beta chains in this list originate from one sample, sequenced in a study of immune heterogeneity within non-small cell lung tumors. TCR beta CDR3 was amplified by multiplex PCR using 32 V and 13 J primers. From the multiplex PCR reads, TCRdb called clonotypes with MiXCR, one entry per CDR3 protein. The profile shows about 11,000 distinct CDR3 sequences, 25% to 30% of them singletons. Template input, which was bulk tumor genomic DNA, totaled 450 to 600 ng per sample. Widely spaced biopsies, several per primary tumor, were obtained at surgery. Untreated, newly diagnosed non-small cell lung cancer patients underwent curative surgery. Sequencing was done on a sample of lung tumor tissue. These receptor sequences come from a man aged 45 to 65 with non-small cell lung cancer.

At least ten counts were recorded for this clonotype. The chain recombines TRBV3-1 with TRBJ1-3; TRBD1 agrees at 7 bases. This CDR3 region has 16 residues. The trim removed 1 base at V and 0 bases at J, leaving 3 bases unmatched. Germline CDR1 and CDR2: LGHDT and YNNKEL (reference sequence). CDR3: CASSQGGQISGNTIYF. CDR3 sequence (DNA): TGTGCCAGCAGCCAAGGGGGACAGATCTCTGGAAACACCATATATTTT. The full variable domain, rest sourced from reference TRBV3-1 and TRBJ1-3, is DTAVSQTPKYLVTQMGNDKSIKCEQNLGHDTMYWYKQDSKKFLKIMFSYNNKELIINETVPNRFSPKSPDKAHLNLHINSLELGDSAVYFCASSQGGQISGNTIYFGEGSWLTVV.

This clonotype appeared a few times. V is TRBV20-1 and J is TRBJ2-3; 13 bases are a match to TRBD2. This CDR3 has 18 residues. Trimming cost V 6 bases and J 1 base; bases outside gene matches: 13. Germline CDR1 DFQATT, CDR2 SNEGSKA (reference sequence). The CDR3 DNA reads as TGCAGTGCCCAACCGGGACTAGCGGGGTCTGGAGGCACAGATACGCAGTATTTT. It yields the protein CSAQPGLAGSGGTDTQYF.

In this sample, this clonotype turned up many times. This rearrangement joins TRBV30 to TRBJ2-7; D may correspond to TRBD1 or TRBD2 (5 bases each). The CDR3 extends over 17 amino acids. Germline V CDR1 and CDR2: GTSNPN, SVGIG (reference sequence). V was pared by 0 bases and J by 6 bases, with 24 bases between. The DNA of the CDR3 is TGTGCCTGGAGTGTCTCAGAGGGGAGCCGGCTTTCAAGCGAGCAGTACTTC. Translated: CAWSVSEGSRLSSEQYF.

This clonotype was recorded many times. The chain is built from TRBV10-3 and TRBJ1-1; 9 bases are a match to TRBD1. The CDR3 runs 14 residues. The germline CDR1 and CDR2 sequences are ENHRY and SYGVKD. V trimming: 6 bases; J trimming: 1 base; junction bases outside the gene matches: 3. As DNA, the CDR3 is TGTGCCATCAGACCGGGACAGGGGAACACTGAAGCTTTCTTT. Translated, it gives CAIRPGQGNTEAFF.

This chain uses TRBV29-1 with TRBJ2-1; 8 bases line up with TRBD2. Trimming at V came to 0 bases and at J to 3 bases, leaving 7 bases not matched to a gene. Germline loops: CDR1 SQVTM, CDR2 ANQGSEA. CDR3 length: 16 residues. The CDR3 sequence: CSVEDPGREGYNEQFF. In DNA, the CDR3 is TGCAGCGTTGAAGATCCGGGACGGGAGGGCTACAATGAGCAGTTCTTC.

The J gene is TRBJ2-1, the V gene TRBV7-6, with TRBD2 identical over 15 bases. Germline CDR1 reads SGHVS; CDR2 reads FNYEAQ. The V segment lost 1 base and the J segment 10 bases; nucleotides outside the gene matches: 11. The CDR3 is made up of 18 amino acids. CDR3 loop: CASSLGTSGGDPRGEQFF. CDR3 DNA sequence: TGTGCCAGCAGCTTAGGGACTAGCGGGGGGGACCCCCGTGGGGAGCAGTTCTTC.

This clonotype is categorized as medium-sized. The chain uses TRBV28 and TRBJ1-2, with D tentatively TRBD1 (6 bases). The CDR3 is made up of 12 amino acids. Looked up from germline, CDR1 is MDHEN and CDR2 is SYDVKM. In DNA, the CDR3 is TGTGCGTCGACAGGATCCCTCTATGGCTACACCTTC. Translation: CASTGSLYGYTF.

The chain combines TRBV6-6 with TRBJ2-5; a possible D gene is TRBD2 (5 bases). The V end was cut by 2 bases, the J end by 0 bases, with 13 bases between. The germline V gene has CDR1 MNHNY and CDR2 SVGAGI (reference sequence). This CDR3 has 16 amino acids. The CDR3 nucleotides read TGTGCCAGCAGTTACGACCCAGCGGTGTACCAAGAGACCCAGTACTTC. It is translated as CASSYDPAVYQETQYF.